What follows are 9 T cell receptor beta chains derived from one specimen sequenced in a study of T cells after yellow fever vaccination. TCRdb re-derived calls from the 5' RACE reads in MiXCR, one entry per CDR3 protein. The profile covers 200,000 to 300,000 distinct CDR3 sequences, with over 6.5% appearing a single time and about 0.95% taken by the ten largest. The sequences come from CD4+ T cells sorted from PBMCs, collected on the day of the yellow fever booster vaccination. The receptors were sampled from a man aged 30 to 39 who received the YFV17D yellow fever vaccine.

This clonotype came up a few times. The chain uses TRBV6-2 or TRBV6-3 and TRBJ1-5; 7 positions match TRBD1. The CDR3 has 13 residues. V dropped 7 bases and J dropped 7; count of bases not matched to a gene: 7. Per the germline V gene, CDR1 is MNHEY and CDR2 is SVGEGT. The CDR3 reads CASTPTGSQPQHF. The CDR3 DNA reads as TGTGCCAGCACTCCGACAGGGAGCCAGCCCCAGCATTTT.

Ten or more counts support this clonotype. The gene calls are TRBV11-2 and TRBJ2-1, with a possible D match to TRBD2 (5 bases). CDR1 is SGHAT, CDR2 FQNNGV, per germline. Trimming shortened V by 0 bases and J by 4 bases, and 13 bases separated the two germline ends. CDR3 size: 16 residues. In DNA form, the CDR3 reads TGTGCCAGCAGCTTAGAGGGCGGCGGGCGGTACAATGAGCAGTTCTTC. Amino acids: CASSLEGGGRYNEQFF.

The gene calls are TRBV5-4 and TRBJ2-5; possibly TRBD2 for D (6 bases). The CDR3 length is 15 residues. Germline V gives CDR1 SGHNT, CDR2 YYREEE (reference sequence). V gave up 4 bases and J gave up 2 bases, with 15 bases separating them. The CDR3 DNA sequence: TGTGCCAGCAGCCTATTCCGGGGGTGGCAAGAGACCCAGTACTTC. This sequence encodes CASSLFRGWQETQYF.

J is TRBJ2-1 and V is TRBV27, with a weak D call TRBD1 (6 bases). The V gene's germline CDR1 is MNHEY and CDR2 SMNVEV (reference sequence). V dropped 0 bases and J dropped 0 bases, with 9 bases sitting between them. The CDR3 covers 16 residues. CDR3 in DNA: TGTGCCAGCAGTTTATCGGGGGCTTCCTCCTACAATGAGCAGTTCTTC. The encoded protein is CASSLSGASSYNEQFF.

In its sample, this clonotype was seen a few times. The chain links TRBV5-1 to TRBJ2-6; TRBD1 agrees at 12 bases. CDR1 is SGHRS, CDR2 YFSETQ, per germline. Unmatched junction bases numbered 8, after V lost 4 bases and J lost 0 bases. The CDR3 sequence is 19 residues long. The CDR3 spells CASSKGQGAYYSGANVLTF. Written as DNA, the CDR3 is TGCGCCAGCAGCAAGGGACAGGGGGCGTACTACTCTGGGGCCAACGTCCTGACTTTC.

This clonotype has just one count. The junction differs from germline at one of its ends, possibly a read error. The CDR3: CAGSVPGGQGIQYF. The CDR3 region has the DNA TGTGCCGGCTCGGTCCCGGGAGGCCAAGGCATTCAGTACTTC. The V call is TRBV18, the J call TRBJ2-4; 7 bases are shared with TRBD2. This CDR3 contains 14 residues. Germline values: CDR1 KGHSH, CDR2 LQKENI.

This clonotype occurred many times. The V and J genes are TRBV20-1 and TRBJ2-7; D not resolved. Deletions cut 3 bases from V and 4 bases from J, with 13 bases between. The CDR3 loop spans 13 amino acids. Germline CDR1 is DFQATT and CDR2 is SNEGSKA (reference sequence). CDR3 sequence reads: CSASPRAVYEQYF. The CDR3 DNA follows: TGCAGTGCTAGCCCCCGGGCAGTGTACGAGCAGTACTTC.

CDR3 bases: TGTGCCAGCAGCTTTAGCCCCCAGGATACGCAGTATTTT. Protein product: CASSFSPQDTQYF. The chain employs TRBV5-4 and TRBJ2-3; D unresolved. The V end was cut by 2 bases, the J end by 6 bases, with 10 bases between. From germline, CDR1 is SGHNT and CDR2 YYREEE (reference sequence). CDR3 size: 13 residues.

This clonotype was seen a handful of times. The rearrangement links TRBV14 to TRBJ2-5; 15 bases are a match to TRBD2. Germline CDR1 and CDR2: SGHDN and FVKESK. V was pared by 4 bases and J by 6 bases, with 9 bases of the junction left unmatched. This CDR3 comprises 17 residues. The CDR3 region has the DNA TGTGCCAGCAGCCCGGGACTAGCGGGAGGATTAAGAAAGACCCAGTACTTC. Translating gives CASSPGLAGGLRKTQYF.